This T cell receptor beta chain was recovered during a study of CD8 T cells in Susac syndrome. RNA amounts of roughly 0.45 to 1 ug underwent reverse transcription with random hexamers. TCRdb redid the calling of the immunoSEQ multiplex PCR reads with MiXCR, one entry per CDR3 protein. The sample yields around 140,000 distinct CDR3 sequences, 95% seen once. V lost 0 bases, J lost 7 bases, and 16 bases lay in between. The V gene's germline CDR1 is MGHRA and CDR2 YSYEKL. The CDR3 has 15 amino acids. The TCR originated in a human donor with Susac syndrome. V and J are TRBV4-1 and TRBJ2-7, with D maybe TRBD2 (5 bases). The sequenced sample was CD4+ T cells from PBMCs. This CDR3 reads CASSQDWAVTGEQYF. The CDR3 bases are TGCGCCAGCAGCCAAGATTGGGCGGTAACGGGGGAGCAGTACTTC.